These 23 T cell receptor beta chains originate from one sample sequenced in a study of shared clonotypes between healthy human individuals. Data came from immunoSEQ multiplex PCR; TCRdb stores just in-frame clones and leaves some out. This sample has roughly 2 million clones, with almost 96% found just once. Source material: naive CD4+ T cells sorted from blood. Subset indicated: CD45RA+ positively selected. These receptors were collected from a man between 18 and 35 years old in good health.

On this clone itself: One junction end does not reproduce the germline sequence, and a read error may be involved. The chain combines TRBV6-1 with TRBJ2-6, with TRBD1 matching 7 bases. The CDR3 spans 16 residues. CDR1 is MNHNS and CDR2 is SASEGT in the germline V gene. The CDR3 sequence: CASREGGAPGANVLTF. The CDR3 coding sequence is TGTGCCAGCAGGGAAGGGGGCGCCCCTGGGGCCAACGTCCTGACTTTC.

CDR3 loop: CASNEWEPQHF. DNA of the CDR3: TGTGCCAGCAATGAGTGGGAGCCCCAGCATTTT. V gene TRBV6-1 combines with J gene TRBJ1-5; D uncertain. The CDR3 sequence is 11 residues long. Looked up from germline, CDR1 is MNHNS and CDR2 is SASEGT. Trimming stripped 7 bases from V and 8 bases from J, with 9 bases between.

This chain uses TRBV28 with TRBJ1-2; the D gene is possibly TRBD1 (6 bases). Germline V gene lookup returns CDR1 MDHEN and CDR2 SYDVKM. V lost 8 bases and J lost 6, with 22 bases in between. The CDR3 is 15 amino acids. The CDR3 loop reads CASEGGHTLLNGYTF. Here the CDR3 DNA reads TGTGCCAGCGAAGGGGGACACACGCTCCTCAATGGCTACACCTTC.

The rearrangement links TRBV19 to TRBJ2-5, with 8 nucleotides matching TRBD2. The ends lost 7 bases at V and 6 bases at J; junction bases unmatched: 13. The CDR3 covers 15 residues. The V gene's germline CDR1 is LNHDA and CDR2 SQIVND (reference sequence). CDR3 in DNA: TGTGCCAGTACCAGTTCGTCGGGAGGGCCGAAGACCCAGTACTTC. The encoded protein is CASTSSSGGPKTQYF. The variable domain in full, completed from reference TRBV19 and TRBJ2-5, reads DGGITQSPKYLFRKEGQNVTLSCEQNLNHDAMYWYRQDPGQGLRLIYYSQIVNDFQKGDIAEGYSVSREKKESFPLTVTSAQKNPTAFYLCASTSSSGGPKTQYFGPGTRLLVL.

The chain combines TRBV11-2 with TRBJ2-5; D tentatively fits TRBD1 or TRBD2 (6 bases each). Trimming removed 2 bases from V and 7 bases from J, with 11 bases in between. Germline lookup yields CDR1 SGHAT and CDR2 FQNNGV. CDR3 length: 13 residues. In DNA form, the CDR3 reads TGTGCCAGCAGCTTACCGGGGGCGGGGACCCAGTACTTC. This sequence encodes CASSLPGAGTQYF.

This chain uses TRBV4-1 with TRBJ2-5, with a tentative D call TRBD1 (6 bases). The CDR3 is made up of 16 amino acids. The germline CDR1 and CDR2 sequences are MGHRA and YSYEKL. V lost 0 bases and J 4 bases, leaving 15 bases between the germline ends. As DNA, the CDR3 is TGCGCCAGCAGCCAAGATCTAACAGGGCGCGGAGAGACCCAGTACTTC. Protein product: CASSQDLTGRGETQYF.

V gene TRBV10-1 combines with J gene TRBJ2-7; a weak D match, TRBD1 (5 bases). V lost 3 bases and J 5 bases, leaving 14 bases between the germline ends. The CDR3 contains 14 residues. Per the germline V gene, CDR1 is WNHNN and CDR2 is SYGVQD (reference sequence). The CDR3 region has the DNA TGCGCCAGCAGTGAAGCACAGGTATGCAACGAGCAGTACTTC. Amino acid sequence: CASSEAQVCNEQYF.

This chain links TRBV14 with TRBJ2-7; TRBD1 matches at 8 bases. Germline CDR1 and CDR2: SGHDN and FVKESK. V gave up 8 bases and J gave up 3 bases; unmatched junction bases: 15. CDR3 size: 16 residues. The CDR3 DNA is TGTGCCAGCTCGCCCTTACCCGAGACAGGGGTCTACGAGCAGTACTTC. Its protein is CASSPLPETGVYEQYF.

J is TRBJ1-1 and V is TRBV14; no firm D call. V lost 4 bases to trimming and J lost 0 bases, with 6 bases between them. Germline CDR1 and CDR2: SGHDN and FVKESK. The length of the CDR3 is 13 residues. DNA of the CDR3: TGTGCCAGCAGCCCCCACATGAACACTGAAGCTTTCTTT. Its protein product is CASSPHMNTEAFF.

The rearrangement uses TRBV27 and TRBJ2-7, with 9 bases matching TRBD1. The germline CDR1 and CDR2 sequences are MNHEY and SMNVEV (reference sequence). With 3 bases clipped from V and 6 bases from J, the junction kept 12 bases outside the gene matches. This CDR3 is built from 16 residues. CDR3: CASSFYPGTGNREQYF. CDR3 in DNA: TGTGCCAGCAGTTTTTACCCCGGGACAGGGAATCGCGAGCAGTACTTC.

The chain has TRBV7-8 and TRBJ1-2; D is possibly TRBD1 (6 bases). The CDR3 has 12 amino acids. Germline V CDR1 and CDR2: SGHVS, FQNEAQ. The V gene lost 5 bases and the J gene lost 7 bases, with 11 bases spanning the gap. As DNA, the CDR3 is TGTGCCAGCAGCATACAGGGTGCTGGCTACACCTTC. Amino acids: CASSIQGAGYTF.

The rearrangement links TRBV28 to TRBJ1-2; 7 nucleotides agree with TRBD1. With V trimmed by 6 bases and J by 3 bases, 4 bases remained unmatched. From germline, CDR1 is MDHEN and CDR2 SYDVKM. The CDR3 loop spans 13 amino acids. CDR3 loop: CASRDRVHYGYTF. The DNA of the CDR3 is TGTGCCAGCAGAGACAGGGTTCACTATGGCTACACCTTC.

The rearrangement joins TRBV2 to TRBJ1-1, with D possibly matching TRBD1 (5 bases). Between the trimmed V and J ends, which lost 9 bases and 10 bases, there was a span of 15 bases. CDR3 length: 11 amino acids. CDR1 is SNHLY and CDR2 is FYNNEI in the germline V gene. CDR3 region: CARGLEGRAFF. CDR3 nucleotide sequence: TGTGCCAGGGGATTGGAGGGGAGAGCTTTCTTT.

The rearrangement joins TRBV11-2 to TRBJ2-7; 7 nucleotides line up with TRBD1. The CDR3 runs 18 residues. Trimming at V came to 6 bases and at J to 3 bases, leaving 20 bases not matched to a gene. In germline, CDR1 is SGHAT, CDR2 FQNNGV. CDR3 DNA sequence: TGTGCCAGCAGTTCTCCCCCAATATTGGACAGGATATTCTACGAGCAGTACTTC. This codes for CASSSPPILDRIFYEQYF.

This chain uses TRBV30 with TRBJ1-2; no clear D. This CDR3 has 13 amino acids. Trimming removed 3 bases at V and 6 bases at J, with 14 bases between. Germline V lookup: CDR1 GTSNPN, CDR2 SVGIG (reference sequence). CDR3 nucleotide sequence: TGTGCCTGGAGCCGGCGGATGGGGAATGGCTACACCTTC. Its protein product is CAWSRRMGNGYTF.

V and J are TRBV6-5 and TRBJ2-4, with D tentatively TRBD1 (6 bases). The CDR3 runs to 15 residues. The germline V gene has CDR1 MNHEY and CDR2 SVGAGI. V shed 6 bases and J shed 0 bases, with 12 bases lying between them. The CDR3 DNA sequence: TGTGCCAGCAGCCCCGGACAGCTAGCCAAAAACATTCAGTACTTC. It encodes CASSPGQLAKNIQYF.

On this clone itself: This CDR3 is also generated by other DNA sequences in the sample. The CDR3 region is CASSPPGGNQPQHF. CDR3 DNA: TGTGCCAGCTCACCACCTGGGGGCAATCAGCCCCAGCATTTT. The rearrangement links TRBV18 to TRBJ1-5; D remains ambiguous. V was shortened by 0 bases and J by 2 bases, with 5 bases between the two germline ends. The CDR3 extends over 14 amino acids. Per germline, CDR1 KGHSH and CDR2 LQKENI.

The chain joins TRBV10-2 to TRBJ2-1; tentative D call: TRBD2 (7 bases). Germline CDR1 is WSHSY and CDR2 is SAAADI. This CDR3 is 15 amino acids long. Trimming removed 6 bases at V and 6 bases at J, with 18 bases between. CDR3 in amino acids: CASRVGGGPANEQFF. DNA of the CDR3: TGCGCCAGCAGGGTGGGCGGGGGCCCCGCCAATGAGCAGTTCTTC.

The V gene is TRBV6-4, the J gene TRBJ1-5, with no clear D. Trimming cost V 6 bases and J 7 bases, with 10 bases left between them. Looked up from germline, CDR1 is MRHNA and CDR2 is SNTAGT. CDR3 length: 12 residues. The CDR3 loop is CASSVEGQPQHF. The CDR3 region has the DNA TGTGCCAGCAGCGTGGAGGGACAGCCCCAGCATTTT.

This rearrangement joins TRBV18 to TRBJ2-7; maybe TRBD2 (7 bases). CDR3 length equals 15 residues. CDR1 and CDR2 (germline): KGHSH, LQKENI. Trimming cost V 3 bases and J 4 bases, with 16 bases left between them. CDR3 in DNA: TGTGCCAGCTCACCGGGGGGGCAGGGACTATACGAGCAGTACTTC. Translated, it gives CASSPGGQGLYEQYF.

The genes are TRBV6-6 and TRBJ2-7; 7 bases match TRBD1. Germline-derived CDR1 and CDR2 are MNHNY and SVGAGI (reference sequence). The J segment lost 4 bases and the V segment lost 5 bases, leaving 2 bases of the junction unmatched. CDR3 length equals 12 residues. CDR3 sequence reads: CASSRDRYEQYF. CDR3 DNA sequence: TGTGCCAGCAGTCGGGACAGATACGAGCAGTACTTC.

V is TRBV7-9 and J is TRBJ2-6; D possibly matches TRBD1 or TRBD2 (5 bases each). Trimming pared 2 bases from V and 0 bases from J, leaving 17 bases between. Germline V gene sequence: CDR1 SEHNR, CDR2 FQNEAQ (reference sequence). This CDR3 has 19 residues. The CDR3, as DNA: TGTGCCAGCAGCTTAATCCCTCGGGACGTCATCTCTGGGGCCAACGTCCTGACTTTC. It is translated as CASSLIPRDVISGANVLTF.

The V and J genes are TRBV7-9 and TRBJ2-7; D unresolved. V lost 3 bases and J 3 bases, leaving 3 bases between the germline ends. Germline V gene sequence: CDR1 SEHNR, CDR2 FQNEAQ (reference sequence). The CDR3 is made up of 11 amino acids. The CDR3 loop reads CASSFVYEQYF. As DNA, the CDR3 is TGTGCCAGCAGCTTCGTCTACGAGCAGTACTTC.